The entry below describes one TCR beta chain. Antigen: not known. This sample stems from a study of identical twins. Study outcomes and limitations: Alpha sequences out of frame and shared by twins had excess low generation probability. There were fewer insertions in abundant cord blood beta clonotypes, but memory repertoires showed no such pattern.

Template switching supplied a universal primer site; unique molecular identifiers were carried on the cDNA. TCRdb processed the 5' RACE reads anew with MiXCR; each CDR3 protein has one entry. The sample has 300,000 to 400,000 distinct CDR3 sequences; 7% to 9.5% are singletons. V was clipped by 1 base and J by 2 bases; unmatched bases: 8. This CDR3 is built from 18 residues. Germline lookup yields CDR1 MGHRA and CDR2 YSYEKL. This chain joins TRBV4-1 and TRBJ2-6, with 7 positions matching TRBD1. This sequence was found in a woman in her forties or fifties in good health. Sequenced material: naive T cells sorted from blood. This CDR3 is CASSQGGQVGTGANVLTF. The CDR3 DNA follows: TGCGCCAGCAGCCAAGGCGGACAGGTGGGAACTGGGGCCAACGTCCTGACTTTC.